These T cell receptor beta chains were read from a single sample in a study of cytomegalovirus exposure and HLA in healthy donors. TCRdb keeps only in-frame clones here, not all; method: immunoSEQ multiplex PCR. The repertoire consists of about 88,000 clones, with about four fifths occurring once and the leading ten covering about 5%. The sample comprised PBMCs. The receptors come from a woman between 35 and 50 years old in good health and CMV-seronegative. CDR3s include the opening cysteine and the closing phenylalanine or tryptophan. The D gene is left open where the match is weak. Not all rows give a size; the values are once, few, many and, for expanded clones, a class.

>TRBV4-1|NA|TRBJ1-6|NA
TGCGCCAGCAGCCAAGATCCCCGCTCCTATAATTCACCCCTCCACTTT
CASSQDPRSYNSPLHF
>TRBV5-1|NA|TRBJ2-1|NA
TGCGCCAGCAGCTACGGGACAAGCAATGAGCAGTTCTTC
CASSYGTSNEQFF
>TRBV9|TRBD2|TRBJ2-5|few
TGTGCCAGCAGCGTAGGTGGGACTAGCGGGGGGGAACAAGAGACCCAGTACTTC
CASSVGGTSGGEQETQYF
>TRBV14|NA|TRBJ1-1|few
TGTGCCAGCAGCCTGCAGGTGAACACTGAAGCTTTCTTT
CASSLQVNTEAFF
>TRBV7-2|TRBD1|TRBJ2-7|NA
TGTGCCAGCAGCCGGGACAGGGGCCGAACCTACGAGCAGTACTTC
CASSRDRGRTYEQYF
>TRBV4-1|TRBD2|TRBJ2-1|once
TGCGCCAGCAGCCAAGTCCCCGTTTCGGCAGCGGGGGGGCTACATGAGCAGTTCTTC
CASSQVPVSAAGGLHEQFF
>TRBV7-2|NA|TRBJ2-1|once
TGTGCCAGCAGCACCTATAGCGGCAATGAGCAGTTCTTC
CASSTYSGNEQFF
>TRBV15|NA|TRBJ2-7|NA
TGTGCCACCAGCAGAGAACTACGCTCCTACGAGCAGTACTTC
CATSRELRSYEQYF
>TRBV27|NA|TRBJ1-1|NA
TGTGCCAGCAGTTTGGGGACACCGAACACTGAAGCTTTCTTT
CASSLGTPNTEAFF
>TRBV4-1|NA|TRBJ1-1|few
TGCGCCAGCAGCCAATCTTCTACAGGGTTTAACACTGAAGCTTTCTTT
CASSQSSTGFNTEAFF
>TRBV10-1|TRBD1|TRBJ2-3|NA
TGCGCCAGCAGTTTACAGGGGAACACAGATACGCAGTATTTT
CASSLQGNTDTQYF
>TRBV2|NA|TRBJ1-1|NA
TGTGCCAGCCTCCTGGGACTTTTTAACACTGAAGCTTTCTTT
CASLLGLFNTEAFF